These T cell receptor beta chains were read from a single sample in a study of vaccination effects on CD4 cells after COVID-19. Antigen specificity for these receptors is unknown. Sequencing was performed with immunoSEQ multiplex PCR; in TCRdb, only in-frame clones are kept and a portion is missing. This sample has about 46,000 clones, with 74% found just once. Sequences were derived from CD4+ T cells from PBMCs cultured without peptide, sampled before COVID-19 vaccination. These receptors originate from a human donor who had a prior SARS-CoV-2 infection. CDR3s include the opening cysteine and the closing phenylalanine or tryptophan. Each record gives: D gene, J gene, V gene, clone size, CDR3 length, CDR3 DNA, CDR3 protein. D genes are given only for firm matches. Clone size, where shown, is once, few, many, or a class for clones that have expanded.

D gene: NA; J gene: TRBJ2-3; V gene: TRBV6-1; clone size: NA; CDR3 length: 16; CDR3 DNA: TGTGCCAGCAGTGAAGCGGGCAGGGGGGCGACAGATACGCAGTATTTT; CDR3 protein: CASSEAGRGATDTQYF
D gene: NA; J gene: TRBJ1-1; V gene: TRBV7-2; clone size: once; CDR3 length: 14; CDR3 DNA: TGTGCCAGCAGCCTACAGGGCGAGGGGACTGAAGCTTTCTTT; CDR3 protein: CASSLQGEGTEAFF
D gene: NA; J gene: TRBJ2-3; V gene: TRBV19; clone size: NA; CDR3 length: 14; CDR3 DNA: TGTGCCAGTAGTATATCCGATAGCACAGATACGCAGTATTTT; CDR3 protein: CASSISDSTDTQYF
D gene: NA; J gene: TRBJ2-3; V gene: TRBV7-9; clone size: few; CDR3 length: 15; CDR3 DNA: TGTGCCAGCAGCTTGGGGTGGCCCCGCACAGATACGCAGTATTTT; CDR3 protein: CASSLGWPRTDTQYF
D gene: TRBD1; J gene: TRBJ2-2; V gene: TRBV7-7; clone size: NA; CDR3 length: 14; CDR3 DNA: TGTGCTAGCAGCCGGGACAGATACACCGGGGAGCTGTTTTTT; CDR3 protein: CASSRDRYTGELFF
D gene: TRBD1; J gene: TRBJ1-2; V gene: TRBV2; clone size: NA; CDR3 length: 14; CDR3 DNA: TGTGCCAGCAGCGTCGACAGGGGCGTGCATGGCTACACCTTC; CDR3 protein: CASSVDRGVHGYTF
D gene: TRBD2; J gene: TRBJ2-7; V gene: TRBV5-6; clone size: NA; CDR3 length: 15; CDR3 DNA: TGTGCCAGCAGCTTGGAGGGACTAAGCTCCTACGAGCAGTACTTC; CDR3 protein: CASSLEGLSSYEQYF
D gene: NA; J gene: TRBJ2-5; V gene: TRBV6-5; clone size: once; CDR3 length: 12; CDR3 DNA: TGTGCCAGCAGTTACAGGGATGGGACCCAGTACTTC; CDR3 protein: CASSYRDGTQYF
D gene: NA; J gene: TRBJ2-1; V gene: TRBV12-3/TRBV12-4; clone size: few; CDR3 length: 13; CDR3 DNA: TGTGCCAGCAGTCAACAAAGCGGAGTTGAGCAGTTCTTC; CDR3 protein: CASSQQSGVEQFF
D gene: NA; J gene: TRBJ1-4; V gene: TRBV2; clone size: NA; CDR3 length: 15; CDR3 DNA: TGTGCCAGCAGTACTGACAGAGCAACTAATGAAAAACTGTTTTTT; CDR3 protein: CASSTDRATNEKLFF
D gene: TRBD1; J gene: TRBJ1-2; V gene: TRBV27; clone size: NA; CDR3 length: 14; CDR3 DNA: TGTGCCAGCAGTTATACAGGGGCATACTATGGCTACACCTTC; CDR3 protein: CASSYTGAYYGYTF
D gene: NA; J gene: TRBJ2-1; V gene: TRBV29-1; clone size: NA; CDR3 length: 14; CDR3 DNA: TGCAGCGTTGACTCTCTGGGCAGGGGTTATGAGCAGTTCTTC; CDR3 protein: CSVDSLGRGYEQFF
D gene: NA; J gene: TRBJ2-2; V gene: TRBV19; clone size: NA; CDR3 length: 15; CDR3 DNA: TGTGCCAGTAGTAATGAGTACGGGTACACCGGGGAGCTGTTTTTT; CDR3 protein: CASSNEYGYTGELFF
D gene: NA; J gene: TRBJ2-4; V gene: TRBV7-2; clone size: few; CDR3 length: 14; CDR3 DNA: TGTGCCAGCAGCTTAGGACCGCGGCTGAACATTCAGTACTTC; CDR3 protein: CASSLGPRLNIQYF
D gene: NA; J gene: TRBJ2-4; V gene: TRBV5-5; clone size: NA; CDR3 length: 12; CDR3 DNA: TGTGCCAGCAGCTTGGCTGGGGACTGGCAGTACTTC; CDR3 protein: CASSLAGDWQYF
D gene: NA; J gene: TRBJ1-2; V gene: TRBV12-3/TRBV12-4; clone size: few; CDR3 length: 12; CDR3 DNA: TGTGCCAGCAGTTTAGGTAGTGGTGGCTACACCTTC; CDR3 protein: CASSLGSGGYTF
D gene: NA; J gene: TRBJ2-7; V gene: TRBV7-2; clone size: NA; CDR3 length: 15; CDR3 DNA: TGTGCCAGCAGCTTAGCTTGGGGGGAGTCCTACGAGCAGTACTTC; CDR3 protein: CASSLAWGESYEQYF
D gene: NA; J gene: TRBJ2-4; V gene: TRBV18; clone size: NA; CDR3 length: 14; CDR3 DNA: TGTGCCAGCTCACCGCAGGGGATTATGAACATTCAGTACTTC; CDR3 protein: CASSPQGIMNIQYF